This TCR beta chain was identified during a study of human T cells and chemical hapten exposure. Time point in this sample: patch test 1, 2 weeks after DPC sensitization. As for treatment: therapeutic diphenylcyclopropenone sensitization with weekly scalp DPC. As the library was built, unique molecular identifiers were attached to individual cDNA molecules. TCRdb independently ran MiXCR on the RACE reads; one entry per CDR3 protein. The table has 75,000 to 90,000 distinct CDR3 sequences, about a tenth seen once; the top ten hold 1.3% to 1.5%. General observations from the study: TCRs exceeding 1 in 1000 frequency stayed unchanged with DPC sensitization.

A note on this clonotype: Its antigen is undetermined.

The germline V gene encodes CDR1 MNHNY and CDR2 SVGAGI (reference sequence). CDR3 length equals 15 residues. Trimming pared 5 bases from V and 0 bases from J, leaving 11 bases between. The V and J genes are TRBV6-6 and TRBJ2-4, with unresolved D. The source is a woman aged 45-59 years with alopecia areata. Some clones in this sample may be carry-over from other donors' samples. The input for sequencing was whole blood, taken in connection with sensitization to the hapten diphenylcyclopropenone (DPC). CDR3 in amino acids: CASSDPPLAKNIQYF. For the CDR3, the DNA is TGTGCCAGCAGTGACCCCCCCCTAGCCAAAAACATTCAGTACTTC.